Presented here are 20 T cell receptor beta chains from one specimen sequenced in a study of blood T cell repertoires in COVID-19. Produced via immunoSEQ multiplex PCR; TCRdb's table is partial and in-frame only. The sample holds nearly 300,000 clones, 70% to 85% seen once. Sequencing input: peripheral blood. The receptors were sampled from a human donor with COVID-19, enrolled during active disease. The donor label of this sample is uncertain.

The rearrangement links TRBV7-2 to TRBJ1-1; TRBD1 matches at 10 bases. The J segment lost 8 bases and the V segment lost 3 bases, leaving 18 bases of the junction unmatched. The CDR3 spans 18 residues. The germline CDR1 and CDR2 sequences are SGHTA and FQGNSA. CDR3 bases: TGTGCCAGCAGCTTTAGGCCGATAGACAGGGGGCGCGGGGTAGAAGCTTTCTTT. Translating gives CASSFRPIDRGRGVEAFF.

The rearrangement links TRBV2 to TRBJ1-5, with 8 bases identical to TRBD1. The germline gives CDR1 SNHLY, CDR2 FYNNEI. The V segment lost 4 bases and the J segment 6 bases; nucleotides outside the gene matches: 5. The CDR3 covers 14 residues. The DNA for the CDR3 is TGTGCCAGCAGTGGACAGGGGTTGAGTCAGCCCCAGCATTTT. Translating it yields CASSGQGLSQPQHF.

The chain couples TRBV11-2 to TRBJ1-2; D is perhaps TRBD1 (5 bases). Trimming cost V 4 bases and J 4 bases, with 10 bases left between them. Germline lookup yields CDR1 SGHAT and CDR2 FQNNGV. The CDR3 runs to 13 residues. CDR3 amino acids: CASSYSGGYGYTF. The CDR3 nucleotides read TGTGCCAGCAGCTATTCCGGGGGCTATGGCTACACCTTC.

The chain combines TRBV2 with TRBJ1-5; D gene uncertain. V lost 6 bases and J 0 bases, leaving 6 bases between the germline ends. The CDR3 extends over 13 amino acids. Germline values: CDR1 SNHLY, CDR2 FYNNEI. The CDR3 sequence is CASRYSSNQPQHF. CDR3 sequence (DNA): TGTGCCAGCAGGTACAGTAGCAATCAGCCCCAGCATTTT.

This chain connects TRBV3-1 (or the pseudogene TRBV3-2) to TRBJ2-6, with 14 bases matching TRBD2. CDR1 LGHDT and CDR2 YNNKEL come from the germline V gene (reference sequence). V was pared by 4 bases and J by 4 bases, with 9 bases of the junction left unmatched. The CDR3 length is 19 residues. CDR3 in DNA: TGTGCCAGCAGCCTTCCGGGACTAGCGGGAGTAACGGGGGCCAACGTCCTGACTTTC. Protein product: CASSLPGLAGVTGANVLTF.

The genes are TRBV11-1 and TRBJ1-2; no firm D call. From germline, CDR1 is SGHAT and CDR2 FQDESV (reference sequence). The CDR3 has 12 residues. Deletions cut 5 bases from V and 6 bases from J, with 10 bases between. The CDR3 nucleotides read TGTGCCAGCAGCCCCCAGGTGAATGGCTACACCTTC. Translated, it gives CASSPQVNGYTF.

The rearrangement uses TRBV6-6 and TRBJ1-1, with a weak D call TRBD1 (6 bases). Germline-derived CDR1 and CDR2 are MNHNY and SVGAGI (reference sequence). The CDR3 sequence is 14 residues long. The V end was cut by 4 bases, the J end by 4 bases, with 13 bases between. The CDR3 coding sequence is TGTGCCAGCAGTTTCCCCGGGGGGCCCACTGAAGCTTTCTTT. The encoded protein is CASSFPGGPTEAFF.

The V and J genes are TRBV19 and TRBJ1-1; a weak D match, TRBD1 (6 bases). The germline V and J ends were trimmed by 5 bases and 3 bases, with 16 bases remaining between them. The germline V gene encodes CDR1 LNHDA and CDR2 SQIVND (reference sequence). The CDR3 sequence is 15 residues long. The CDR3 spells CASSLGGGSDTEAFF. The CDR3 nucleotides are TGTGCCAGTAGTCTTGGGGGCGGGTCAGACACTGAAGCTTTCTTT.

The chain recombines TRBV4-2 with TRBJ2-3; 11 bases line up with TRBD2. Germline loops: CDR1 LGHNA, CDR2 YNFKEQ. The CDR3 runs to 18 residues. The V segment lost 3 bases and the J segment 1 base; nucleotides outside the gene matches: 9. CDR3 amino acids: CASSQGPSGRSGTDTQYF. CDR3 nucleotide sequence: TGTGCCAGCAGCCAGGGTCCTAGCGGGAGGTCTGGCACAGATACGCAGTATTTT.

V gene TRBV19 combines with J gene TRBJ1-1, with TRBD1 as a possible D gene (6 bases). The CDR3 has 14 residues. In germline, CDR1 is LNHDA, CDR2 SQIVND (reference sequence). Trimming removed 6 bases from V and 4 bases from J, with 15 bases in between. CDR3 in amino acids: CASSKDRTTTEAFF. The CDR3 bases are TGTGCCAGTAGCAAGGACAGAACCACCACTGAAGCTTTCTTT.

V gene TRBV4-1 combines with J gene TRBJ1-1; no reliable D call. The CDR3 length is 13 residues. The V gene's germline CDR1 is MGHRA and CDR2 YSYEKL. V was clipped by 4 bases and J by 3 bases, with 9 bases between them. DNA for the CDR3: TGCGCCAGCAGCCGGGAGGCGTACACTGAAGCTTTCTTT. Residues: CASSREAYTEAFF.

The chain employs TRBV6-6 and TRBJ2-1; the match to TRBD2 covers 15 bases. Per germline, CDR1 MNHNY and CDR2 SVGAGI (reference sequence). The CDR3 has 18 residues. The trim removed 5 bases at V and 8 bases at J, leaving 13 bases unmatched. The CDR3 bases are TGTGCCAGCAGTCGTACAAGGACTAGCGGGAGGGCCGTGGATGAGCAGTTCTTC. Its protein is CASSRTRTSGRAVDEQFF.

As concerns this clone: A junction boundary mismatches the germline segment, possibly from a read error. The chain couples TRBV7-7 to TRBJ2-5, with TRBD2 identical over 10 bases. CDR3 length: 14 amino acids. The germline V gene encodes CDR1 SSHAT and CDR2 FNYEAQ (reference sequence). Written as DNA, the CDR3 is TGTGCTAGCAGCCCAATAGCGGGAGGAGAGACCCAGTACTTC. This codes for CASSPIAGGETQYF. The variable domain in full, with the rest retrieved from reference TRBV7-7 and TRBJ2-5, is GAGVSQSPRYKVTKRGQDVTLRCDPISSHATLYWYQQALGQGPEFLTYFNYEAQPDKSGLPSDRFSAERPEGSISTLTIQRTEQRDSAMYRCASSPIAGGETQYFGPGTRLLVL.

V is TRBV15 and J is TRBJ2-7; 8 nucleotides agree with TRBD2. Per germline, CDR1 LNHNV and CDR2 YYDKDF (reference sequence). The CDR3 has 14 residues. The J segment lost 6 bases and the V segment lost 0 bases, leaving 4 bases of the junction unmatched. CDR3: CATSRDGAGGEQYF. In DNA form, the CDR3 reads TGTGCCACCAGCAGAGACGGGGCGGGGGGCGAGCAGTACTTC. The entire variable domain, with the rest obtained from reference TRBV15 and TRBJ2-7, is as follows: DAMVIQNPRYQVTQFGKPVTLSCSQTLNHNVMYWYQQKSSQAPKLLFHYYDKDFNNEADTPDNFQSRRPNTSFCFLDIRSPGLGDTAMYLCATSRDGAGGEQYFGPGTRLTVT.

The chain uses TRBV5-6 and TRBJ2-7; D is unclear. The CDR3 runs 14 residues. Germline CDR1 reads SGHDT; CDR2 reads YYEEEE. Trimming stripped 0 bases from V and 2 bases from J, with 9 bases between. The CDR3 DNA is TGTGCCAGCAGCTTGGGGCTACGGGCCTACGAGCAGTACTTC. Translated, it gives CASSLGLRAYEQYF.

This rearrangement joins TRBV5-1 to TRBJ2-1, with a weak D call TRBD2 (5 bases). The CDR3 length is 15 residues. V was cut by 3 bases and J by 4 bases, with 14 bases left in between. Germline CDR1 is SGHRS and CDR2 is YFSETQ. The CDR3 loop reads CASSWGSRGYNEQFF. Written as DNA, the CDR3 is TGCGCCAGCAGCTGGGGTTCACGCGGGTACAATGAGCAGTTCTTC.

The chain recombines TRBV3-1 (or the pseudogene TRBV3-2) with TRBJ1-1, with 7 bases fitting TRBD1. The CDR3 runs to 16 residues. The V segment lost 1 base and the J segment 6 bases; nucleotides outside the gene matches: 11. The germline V gene has CDR1 LGHDT and CDR2 YNNKEL (reference sequence). CDR3 region: CASSQALAVRGSEAFF. CDR3 nucleotide sequence: TGTGCCAGCAGCCAAGCGCTGGCAGTCAGGGGGTCTGAAGCTTTCTTT.

Notes on this clone: In the same sample, other DNA sequences code for this CDR3. The J gene is TRBJ2-5, the V gene TRBV27; 7 bases fit TRBD2. CDR3 length equals 14 residues. The V gene's germline CDR1 is MNHEY and CDR2 SMNVEV (reference sequence). The V segment lost 3 bases and the J segment 2 bases; nucleotides outside the gene matches: 3. For the CDR3, the DNA is TGTGCCAGCAGTTTGTGGGGGGGGCAAGAGACCCAGTACTTC. Amino acid sequence: CASSLWGGQETQYF.

The chain recombines TRBV6-1 with TRBJ2-3, with 14 bases aligning to TRBD2. Germline CDR1 and CDR2: MNHNS and SASEGT. The V segment lost 4 bases and the J segment 5 bases; nucleotides outside the gene matches: 5. CDR3 length equals 16 residues. The CDR3 sequence is CASSVTSGRAVDTQYF. The DNA for the CDR3 is TGTGCCAGCAGTGTGACTAGCGGGAGGGCAGTAGATACGCAGTATTTT.

CDR3 sequence (DNA): TGCGCCAGCAGCTTGGAATCGGGAGAGACCGGGGAGCTGTTTTTT. The encoded protein is CASSLESGETGELFF. This sequence joins TRBV5-1 and TRBJ2-2, with a weak D call TRBD2 (6 bases). The CDR3 contains 15 residues. The V gene lost 0 bases and the J gene lost 5 bases, with 11 bases spanning the gap. The germline V gene encodes CDR1 SGHRS and CDR2 YFSETQ.